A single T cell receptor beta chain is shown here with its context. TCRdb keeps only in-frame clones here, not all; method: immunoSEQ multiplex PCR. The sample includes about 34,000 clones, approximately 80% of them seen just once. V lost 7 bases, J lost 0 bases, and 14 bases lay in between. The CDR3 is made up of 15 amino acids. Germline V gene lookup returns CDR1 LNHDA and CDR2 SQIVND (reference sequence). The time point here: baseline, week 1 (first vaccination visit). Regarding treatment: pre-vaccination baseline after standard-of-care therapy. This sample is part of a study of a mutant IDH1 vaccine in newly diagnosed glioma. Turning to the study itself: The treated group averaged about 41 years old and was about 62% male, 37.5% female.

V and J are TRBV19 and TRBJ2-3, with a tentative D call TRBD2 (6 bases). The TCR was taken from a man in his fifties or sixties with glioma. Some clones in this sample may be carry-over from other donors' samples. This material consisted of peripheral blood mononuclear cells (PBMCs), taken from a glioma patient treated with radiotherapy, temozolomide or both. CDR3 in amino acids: CASTQGGISTDTQYF. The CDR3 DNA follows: TGTGCCAGTACCCAGGGCGGGATTAGCACAGATACGCAGTATTTT. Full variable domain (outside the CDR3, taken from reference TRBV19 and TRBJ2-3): DGGITQSPKYLFRKEGQNVTLSCEQNLNHDAMYWYRQDPGQGLRLIYYSQIVNDFQKGDIAEGYSVSREKKESFPLTVTSAQKNPTAFYLCASTQGGISTDTQYFGPGTRLTVL.